This is a list of T cell receptor beta chains from one sample in a study of shared clonotypes between healthy human individuals. Libraries were prepared by immunoSEQ multiplex PCR; TCRdb keeps only in-frame clonotypes and omits some of them. The data hold around 990,000 clones, with 77% observed a single time. What was sequenced was memory CD4+ T cells from PBMCs. These receptor sequences come from a man aged 18 to 29 in good health. Some clones in this sample may be carry-over from other donors' samples. The conserved cysteine and the conserved F or W are not part of the CDR3 here.

TRBJ2-7 | TRBV7-9 | ASTPKNWTGAYEQY
TRBJ2-7 | TRBV28 | ASSLGFSSYEQY
TRBJ1-5 | TRBV5-1 | ASSLGTGGRQPQH
TRBJ1-2 | TRBV5-4 | ASGPGTGNYGYT
TRBJ2-2 | TRBV11-2 | ASSPPRPTGELF
TRBJ2-3 | TRBV5-1 | ASSLANPTDTQY
TRBJ2-5 | TRBV28 | ASGPRGGETQY
TRBJ2-7 | TRBV18 | ASSPRQGAYEQY
TRBJ2-1 | TRBV7-9 | ASSYVFNEQF
TRBJ2-2 | TRBV19 | ASSIGGIDGGELF
TRBJ2-7 | TRBV27 | ASSLAGGGPPYEQY
TRBJ1-2 | TRBV2 | ASSESWGPTYGYT
TRBJ1-1 | TRBV5-1 | ASSGRGSQNTEAF
TRBJ2-7 | TRBV6-5 | ASSRDYSYEQY
TRBJ2-3 | TRBV20-1 | SARTGDTQY
TRBJ2-5 | TRBV11-2 | ASSSLQGWQETQY
TRBJ2-7 | TRBV10-3 | AISDLTSLRPHEQY
TRBJ1-1 | TRBV6-1 | ASSTGKNTEAF
TRBJ2-5 | TRBV18 | ASSLGGAGHETQY
TRBJ2-3 | TRBV6-6 | ASSFGRSTDTQY
TRBJ2-7 | TRBV18 | ASSPGGKSYEQY
TRBJ2-7 | TRBV4-1 | ASSQDRTSSYEQY
TRBJ2-5 | TRBV7-9 | ASSIGTRGETQY
TRBJ2-3 | TRBV7-9 | ASTPGQAKGSTDTQY
TRBJ2-2 | TRBV5-1 | ASSVDHTPTGELF
TRBJ2-2 | TRBV18 | ATVRQRVENTGELF
TRBJ1-1 | TRBV5-1 | ASSLGWDTEAF
TRBJ1-5 | TRBV15 | ATSRGPQPQH
TRBJ2-2 | TRBV5-1 | ASSLIDPARTELF
TRBJ2-7 | TRBV27 | ASSRLDLHYEQY
TRBJ2-7 | TRBV21-1 | ASLRQGYEQY
TRBJ2-5 | TRBV9 | ASSVGTSWGAQY
TRBJ1-5 | TRBV5-1 | ASSVGPGQPQH
TRBJ2-7 | TRBV5-1 | ASRLEPGRSYEQY
TRBJ2-5 | TRBV5-1 | ASSLGLAGGQETQY
TRBJ2-2 | TRBV7-2 | ASSFGNTGELF
TRBJ2-7 | TRBV7-2 | ASSFWGGHEQY
TRBJ2-1 | TRBV5-1 | ASSPRTSGGNNEQF
TRBJ2-7 | TRBV10-3 | AISDPGTEVGEREQY
TRBJ1-1 | TRBV19 | ATTEGTEAF
TRBJ1-2 | TRBV5-1 | ASSLPGYGYT
TRBJ2-7 | TRBV6-1 | ASSEDRQRGQY
TRBJ1-1 | TRBV10-3 | AIGVSGDEAF
TRBJ2-1 | TRBV28 | ASIAGGLYNEQF
TRBJ1-5 | TRBV10-3 | AISDEGYSNQPQH
TRBJ2-2 | TRBV5-3 | ARSSGTSFTGELF
TRBJ2-5 | TRBV7-2 | ASSLDLAGGRRETQY
TRBJ2-1 | TRBV27 | ASRAPGSYNEQF
TRBJ2-7 | TRBV18 | ASSPERHEQY
TRBJ2-1 | TRBV28 | ASSLGGSSYNEQF
TRBJ1-1 | TRBV5-1 | ASSSESAEAF
TRBJ2-2 | TRBV7-9 | ASSFWGAAANTGELF
TRBJ2-5 | TRBV29-1 | SVETRQGPRQETQY